This T cell receptor (beta chain) was recorded in a study of blood T cells in healthy people across ages. On the study more broadly: Per two T cells, about one barcoded beta molecule was captured through template switching. Regarding the study as a whole: As age increased, TCR beta diversity per million T cells fell in a roughly linear fashion.

With a J-beta primer mix and a sample-barcoded 5' primer, a second PCR ran roughly 6 to 11 cycles. TCRdb used MiXCR to reprocess the 5' RACE reads, holding one entry per CDR3 protein. The table records roughly 1.4 million distinct CDR3 sequences, approximately 59% of them present only once. A minimum of 7 million PBMCs was isolated per sample. This CDR3 is built from 17 residues. Germline values: CDR1 KGHDR, CDR2 SFDVKD. J was trimmed by 1 base and V by 3 bases; bases with no gene match: 8. This clonotype has a handful of counts. Its antigen is currently unknown. Sequences were obtained from blood. The source is a man aged 18 to 29 in good health. V gene TRBV24-1 combines with J gene TRBJ2-5, with 9 positions matching TRBD1. CDR3 sequence (DNA): TGTGCCACCAGTGATGTTGGACAGGGGCTGATCCAAGAGACCCAGTACTTC. As protein: CATSDVGQGLIQETQYF.